This T cell receptor beta chain emerged from a study of shared clonotypes between healthy human individuals (dated by TCRdb to 2018 to 2021). About the study as a whole: The cohort included a few men and a couple of women between 18 and 49 years of age. For each donor, CD4 naive and CD4 memory were each run on three plates, CD8 naive on two plates, and CD8 memory on one plate. To increase sequencing depth and limit assay-specific biases, TCR repertoire library preparation and sequencing were carried out by different laboratories using diverse techniques. Leukapheresis yielded between about 0.94 and 8.9 billion PBMCs per donor. To estimate repertoire size and how much clonotypes are shared between individuals, the study performed deep sequencing of blood TCR repertoires from a few healthy adults.

To note about this clone: Its antigen remains unidentified. No much larger clone is present one base from it, and per-base qualities are unavailable.

The donors were healthy, HIV-negative adults who had no recently reported acute infections or vaccinations. Only Caucasian adults living in Nashville, Tennessee, USA were represented among the donors. CD4+ T cells were enriched by magnetic negative selection, after which naive cells were positively selected on CD45RA and the negative fraction was taken as the memory subset. Blood was collected by leukapheresis, and PBMCs were isolated by Ficoll-Histopaque density gradient centrifugation and then cryopreserved in liquid nitrogen vapor phase. Analytical flow cytometry was used to check the purity and quantity of every magnetically sorted T cell population. Each sorted fraction had its genomic DNA isolated and then quantified by UV absorbance on a Nanodrop 2000c. Using the deep immunoSEQ assay, TCR CDR3 regions were amplified from genomic DNA by multiplex PCR. Extracted genomic DNA from each cell subset was distributed evenly across all wells of several immunoSEQ 96-well plates, and each plate was treated as a replicate. For sorted subsets, each replicate PCR was loaded with approximately 190 ng genomic DNA, equivalent to some 31,000 T cell genomes. Purified libraries were measured with a Qubit 3.0 fluorometer, size-checked on a Bioanalyzer 2100, and measured again with the KAPA Library Quantification kit. Every immunoSEQ 96-well plate was sequenced on a dedicated single-read 150-cycle Illumina NextSeq 550 flow cell. As for the authors' bioinformatics: Because the immunoSEQ output included only junctional sequences and no quality scores, the filtering could not be the same as the filtering used for full-length reads. Sequences were annotated with PyIR, a Python wrapper for IgBLAST v1.9, and V/J genes and CDR3 were assigned using IMGT germline references. Reads were removed for weak V/J assignments (E-value above 1e-6), missing CDR3, stop codons, out-of-frame junctions, or ambiguous translated residues. V3J clonotypes were defined as sequences sharing an identical inferred V gene, J gene, and CDR3 amino acid sequence. Percentage overlap between repertoires was calculated by dividing the number of shared unique clonotypes by the size of the smaller repertoire. Three approaches were used to assess repertoire richness: RTK rarefaction, the Chao1 estimator, and Recon v2.1 estimates of unobserved clonotypes. For all TCRbeta clonotypes obtained by the gDNA method from a few donors, generation probabilities were computed with OLGA. TCRdb mirrors the immuneACCESS table, restricted to in-frame sequences. Some clones are absent from its copies; in checked studies, under half trace to an unresolved V gene, and the reason for the others is unknown. From that table come the V and J calls and clone size; the DNA was used to work out D and trimming. The sample profile shows roughly 700,000 clones; 74% of them were found once. Around 1.6% of the sample is held by the ten biggest clonotypes.

V loses 1 base, J loses 4 bases, and the germline ends lie 15 bases apart. CDR1 is given as SGHRS and CDR2 as YFSETQ, both from the germline V gene. Reading from cysteine to phenylalanine, the CDR3 counts 16 amino acids. Only CDR3 DNA is held: 48 bases, read in frame from base 1. On the study overall, not on this receptor specifically: Sharing across several donors was observed for around 5% of naive CD4, under 4% of naive CD8, about 2.3% of memory CD4, and around 0.4% of memory CD8 clonotypes. Rarefaction of sorted-subset datasets indicated incomplete sequencing despite the large sequencing depth. Clonotypes shared by all four sorted-subset donors showed higher generation probabilities than non-shared clonotypes. The small number of donors limited the genetic and exposure-history diversity represented. Pairwise subsampling led to the expectation that sequencing depth would affect the degree of clonotype sharing among donors. Naive subsets generally had larger estimated clonotype richness than memory subsets did. Sampling was restricted to blood, and TCR repertoires in tissue are likely to differ from TCR repertoires in blood.

Material: memory CD4+ T cells sorted from blood. The cell subset or site label of this sample denotes: CD45RA-negative fraction. The clonotype was recovered from a woman under 40 in good health. The rearranged chain carries TRBV5-1 and TRBJ1-3, with no reliable assignment of the D segment. The CDR3 protein: CASSLTGGNAGNTIYF. The bases are TGCGCCAGCAGCTTGACGGGCGGTAACGCCGGAAACACCATATATTTT.